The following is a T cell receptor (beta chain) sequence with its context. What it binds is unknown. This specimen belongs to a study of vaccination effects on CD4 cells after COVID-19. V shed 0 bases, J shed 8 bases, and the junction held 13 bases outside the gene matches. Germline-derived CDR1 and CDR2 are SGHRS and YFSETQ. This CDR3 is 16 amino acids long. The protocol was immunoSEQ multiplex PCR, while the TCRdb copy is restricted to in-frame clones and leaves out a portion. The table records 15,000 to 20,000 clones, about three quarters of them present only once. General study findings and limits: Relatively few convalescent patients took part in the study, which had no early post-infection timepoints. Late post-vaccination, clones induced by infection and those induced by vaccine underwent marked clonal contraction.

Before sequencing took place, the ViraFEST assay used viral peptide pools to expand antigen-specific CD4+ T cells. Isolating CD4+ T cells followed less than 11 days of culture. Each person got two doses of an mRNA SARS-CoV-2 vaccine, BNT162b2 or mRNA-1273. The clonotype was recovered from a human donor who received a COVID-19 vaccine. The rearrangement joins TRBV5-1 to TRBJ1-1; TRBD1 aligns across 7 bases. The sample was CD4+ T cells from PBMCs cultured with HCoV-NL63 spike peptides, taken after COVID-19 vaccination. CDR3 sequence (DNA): TGCGCCAGCAGCTTGGCCTCCGGACAGGCTTACTCCGAAGCTTTCTTT. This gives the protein CASSLASGQAYSEAFF.